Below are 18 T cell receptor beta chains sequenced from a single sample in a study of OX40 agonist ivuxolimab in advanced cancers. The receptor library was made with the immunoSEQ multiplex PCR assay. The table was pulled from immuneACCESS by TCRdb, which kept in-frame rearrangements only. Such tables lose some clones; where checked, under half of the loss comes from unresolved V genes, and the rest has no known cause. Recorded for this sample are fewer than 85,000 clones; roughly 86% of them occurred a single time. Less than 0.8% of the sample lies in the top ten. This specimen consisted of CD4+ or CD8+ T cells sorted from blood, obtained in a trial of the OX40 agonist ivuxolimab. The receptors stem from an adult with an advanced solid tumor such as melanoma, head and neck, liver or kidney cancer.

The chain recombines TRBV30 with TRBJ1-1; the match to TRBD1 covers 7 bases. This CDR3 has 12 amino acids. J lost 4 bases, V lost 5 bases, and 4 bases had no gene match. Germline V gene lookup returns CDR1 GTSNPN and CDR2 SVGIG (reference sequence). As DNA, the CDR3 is TGTGCCTGGGAAGGGGGCGGCACTGAAGCTTTCTTT. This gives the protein CAWEGGGTEAFF.

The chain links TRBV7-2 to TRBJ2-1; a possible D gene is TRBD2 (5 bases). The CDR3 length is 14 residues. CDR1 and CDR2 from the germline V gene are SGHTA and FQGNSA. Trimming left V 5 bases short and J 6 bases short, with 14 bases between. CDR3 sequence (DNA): TGTGCCAGCAGCGTCAGCGGTGACTTCAATGAGCAGTTCTTC. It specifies CASSVSGDFNEQFF.

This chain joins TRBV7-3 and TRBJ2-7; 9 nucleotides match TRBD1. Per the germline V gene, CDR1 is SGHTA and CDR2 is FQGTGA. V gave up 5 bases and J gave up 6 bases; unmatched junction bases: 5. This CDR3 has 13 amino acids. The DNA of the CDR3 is TGTGCCAGCAGCCCGGACAGGGGCGGCGAGCAGTACTTC. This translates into CASSPDRGGEQYF. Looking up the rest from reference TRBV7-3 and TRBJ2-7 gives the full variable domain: GAGVSQTPSNKVTEKGKYVELRCDPISGHTALYWYRQSLGQGPEFLIYFQGTGAADDSGLPNDRFFAVRPEGSVSTLKIQRTERGDSAVYLCASSPDRGGEQYFGPGTRLTVT.

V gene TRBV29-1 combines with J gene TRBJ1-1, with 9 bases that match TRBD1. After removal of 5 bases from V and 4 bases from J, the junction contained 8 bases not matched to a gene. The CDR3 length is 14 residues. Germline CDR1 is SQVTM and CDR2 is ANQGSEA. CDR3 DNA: TGCAGCGTTCGAACAGGGGGCCTGGGCACTGAAGCTTTCTTT. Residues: CSVRTGGLGTEAFF.

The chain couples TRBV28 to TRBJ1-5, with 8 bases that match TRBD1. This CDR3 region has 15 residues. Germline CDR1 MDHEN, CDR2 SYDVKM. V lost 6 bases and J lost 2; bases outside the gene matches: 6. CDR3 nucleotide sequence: TGTGCCAGCAGGGGAACAGGGGGAGGCAATCAGCCCCAGCATTTT. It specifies CASRGTGGGNQPQHF.

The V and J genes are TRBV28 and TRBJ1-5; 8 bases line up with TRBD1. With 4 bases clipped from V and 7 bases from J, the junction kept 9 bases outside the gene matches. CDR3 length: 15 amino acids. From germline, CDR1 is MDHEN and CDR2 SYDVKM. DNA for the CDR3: TGTGCCAGCAGTTGGAGGTCAGGGGGCCAGCAGCCCCAGCATTTT. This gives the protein CASSWRSGGQQPQHF.

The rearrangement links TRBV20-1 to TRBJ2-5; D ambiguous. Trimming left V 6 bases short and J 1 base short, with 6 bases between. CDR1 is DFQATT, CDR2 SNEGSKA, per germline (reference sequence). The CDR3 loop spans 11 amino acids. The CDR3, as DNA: TGCAGTGCAATTTCCCAAGAGACCCAGTACTTC. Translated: CSAISQETQYF.

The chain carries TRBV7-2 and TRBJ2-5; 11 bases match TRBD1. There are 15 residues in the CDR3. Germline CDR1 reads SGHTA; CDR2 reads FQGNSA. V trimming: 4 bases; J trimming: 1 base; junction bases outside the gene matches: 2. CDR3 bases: TGTGCCAGCAGCTGGGACAGGGGGGCCCAAGAGACCCAGTACTTC. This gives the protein CASSWDRGAQETQYF.

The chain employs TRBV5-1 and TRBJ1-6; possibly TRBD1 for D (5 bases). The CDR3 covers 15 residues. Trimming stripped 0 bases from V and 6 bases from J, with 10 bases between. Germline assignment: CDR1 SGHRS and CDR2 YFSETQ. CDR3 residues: CASSLGRDGNSPLHF. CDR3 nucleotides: TGCGCCAGCAGCTTGGGCAGGGATGGTAATTCACCCCTCCACTTT.

CDR3 sequence reads: CASSSRDRATGELFF. The CDR3 region has the DNA TGTGCCAGCAGCTCCCGGGACAGGGCCACCGGGGAGCTGTTTTTT. The chain links TRBV11-1 to TRBJ2-2, with 9 bases aligning to TRBD1. Germline V CDR1 and CDR2: SGHAT, FQDESV (reference sequence). Losses at the gene ends were 4 bases for V and 4 bases for J; bases not matched to a gene: 4. The CDR3 is made up of 15 amino acids.

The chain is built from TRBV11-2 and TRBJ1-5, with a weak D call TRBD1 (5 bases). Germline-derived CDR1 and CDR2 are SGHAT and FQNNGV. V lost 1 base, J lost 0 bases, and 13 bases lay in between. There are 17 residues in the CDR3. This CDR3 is CASSLVAGHSSNQPQHF. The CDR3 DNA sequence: TGTGCCAGCAGCTTAGTAGCAGGGCATTCTAGCAATCAGCCCCAGCATTTT.

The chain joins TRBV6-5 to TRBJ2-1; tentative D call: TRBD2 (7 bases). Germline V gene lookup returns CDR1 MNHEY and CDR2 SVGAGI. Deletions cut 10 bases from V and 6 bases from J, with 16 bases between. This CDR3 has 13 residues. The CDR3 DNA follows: TGTGCCACCCGAAGGGGGGGCCCCAATGAGCAGTTCTTC. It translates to CATRRGGPNEQFF.

In nucleotides, the CDR3 is TGTGCCAGCAGCTTGGAGACAGGCTGGGTAGATACGCAGTATTTT. It is translated as CASSLETGWVDTQYF. This chain connects TRBV5-4 to TRBJ2-3; TRBD1 is a possible D gene (6 bases). V lost 0 bases and J lost 5, with 13 bases in between. Germline V gene data show CDR1 as SGHNT and CDR2 as YYREEE (reference sequence). CDR3 length: 15 amino acids.

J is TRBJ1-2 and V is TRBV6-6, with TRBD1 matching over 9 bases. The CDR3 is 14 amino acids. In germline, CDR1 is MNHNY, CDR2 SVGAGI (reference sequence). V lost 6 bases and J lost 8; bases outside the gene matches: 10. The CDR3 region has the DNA TGTGCCAGCAGGACCTTACAGGGGGCCGGAGGCTACACCTTC. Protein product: CASRTLQGAGGYTF.

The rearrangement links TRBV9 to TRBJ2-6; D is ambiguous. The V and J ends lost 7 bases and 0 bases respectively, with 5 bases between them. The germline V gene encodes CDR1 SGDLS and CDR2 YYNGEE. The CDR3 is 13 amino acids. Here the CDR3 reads CASGASGANVLTF. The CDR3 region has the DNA TGTGCCAGCGGCGCCTCTGGGGCCAACGTCCTGACTTTC.

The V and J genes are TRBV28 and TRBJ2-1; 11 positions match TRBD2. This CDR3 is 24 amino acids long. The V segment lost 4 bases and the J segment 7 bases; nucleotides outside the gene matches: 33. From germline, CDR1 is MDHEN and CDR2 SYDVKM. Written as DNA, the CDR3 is TGTGCCAGCAGTTCCCTTAGGGGACAGGGACGTACTTACTCACTAGCGGGGGAGTTTAATGAGCAGTTCTTC. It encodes CASSSLRGQGRTYSLAGEFNEQFF.

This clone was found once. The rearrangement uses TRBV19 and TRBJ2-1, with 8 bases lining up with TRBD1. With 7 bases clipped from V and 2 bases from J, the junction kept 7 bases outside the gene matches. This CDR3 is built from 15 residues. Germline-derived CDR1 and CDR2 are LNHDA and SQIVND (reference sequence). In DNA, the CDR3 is TGTGCCAGTAAGCCGGCAGGGGGCGCCTACAATGAGCAGTTCTTC. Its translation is CASKPAGGAYNEQFF.

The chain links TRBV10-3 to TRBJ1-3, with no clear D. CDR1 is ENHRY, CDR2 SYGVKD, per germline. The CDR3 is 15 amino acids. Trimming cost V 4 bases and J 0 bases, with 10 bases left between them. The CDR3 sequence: CAISGSGLSGNTIYF. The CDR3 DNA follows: TGTGCCATCAGTGGGAGTGGCCTCTCTGGAAACACCATATATTTT.